The 17 T cell receptor beta chains presented below share a single source sample, sequenced in a study of blood T cell repertoires in COVID-19. Data came from immunoSEQ multiplex PCR; TCRdb stores just in-frame clones and leaves some out. This table has around 19,000 clones, 91% appearing once. The sample was peripheral blood. The receptors were sampled from a man aged 65 to 85 with active COVID-19.

This chain uses TRBV24-1 with TRBJ1-1, with 8 nucleotides matching TRBD1. The length of the CDR3 is 13 residues. The V gene end was trimmed by 7 bases and the J gene end by 3 bases; junction bases not matched to a gene: 3. Germline V gives CDR1 KGHDR, CDR2 SFDVKD. CDR3 protein: CATRSTGDTEAFF. CDR3 in DNA: TGTGCCACCAGATCGACAGGGGACACTGAAGCTTTCTTT.

The rearrangement links TRBV11-3 to TRBJ2-4, with 9 bases aligning to TRBD1. V dropped 5 bases and J dropped 0; count of bases not matched to a gene: 8. The CDR3 has 17 residues. Germline loops: CDR1 SGHNT, CDR2 YENEEA. For the CDR3, the DNA is TGTGCCAGCAGCCCCCCGGGACAGGGATTAGCCAAAAACATTCAGTACTTC. It translates to CASSPPGQGLAKNIQYF.

Only one count was recorded for this clone. The chain is built from TRBV18 and TRBJ1-3; 10 positions agree with TRBD1. The CDR3 has 17 amino acids. The junction had 8 bases not matched to a gene; V was cut back by 5 bases and J by 1 base. Germline CDR1 is KGHSH and CDR2 is LQKENI. CDR3 coding DNA: TGTGCCAGCTCATCCCCAGACAGGGGGCCTTCTGGAAACACCATATATTTT. This encodes CASSSPDRGPSGNTIYF.

This chain uses TRBV4-2 with TRBJ2-7; a weak D match, TRBD1 (6 bases). V was trimmed by 0 bases and J by 4 bases, leaving 16 bases between them. CDR1 is LGHNA and CDR2 is YNFKEQ in the germline V gene. This CDR3 contains 16 residues. CDR3 bases: TGTGCCAGCAGCCAAGAGTGGACAGTGGTGGCATACGAGCAGTACTTC. Translated: CASSQEWTVVAYEQYF.

This chain links TRBV5-1 with TRBJ2-3, with D perhaps TRBD1 (6 bases). The V and J ends lost 5 bases and 4 bases respectively, with 11 bases between them. The CDR3 runs 13 residues. Germline values: CDR1 SGHRS, CDR2 YFSETQ. CDR3 DNA: TGCGCCAGCAGTACAGGGTCGGCAGATACGCAGTATTTT. This gives the protein CASSTGSADTQYF.

The DNA of the CDR3 is TGTGCCAGCAGCGTGGGCGGGGGATGGACCGGGGAGCTGTTTTTT. Translated: CASSVGGGWTGELFF. The J gene is TRBJ2-2, the V gene TRBV9; 7 bases are a match to TRBD2. The germline V gene encodes CDR1 SGDLS and CDR2 YYNGEE. This CDR3 contains 15 residues. V lost 2 bases and J lost 5; bases outside the gene matches: 6.

V gene TRBV25-1 combines with J gene TRBJ2-5; weak D call: TRBD1 (5 bases). Trimming pared 6 bases from V and 4 bases from J, leaving 12 bases between. The CDR3 runs to 13 residues. CDR1 is MGHDK and CDR2 is SYGVNS in the germline V gene. The CDR3 bases are TGTGCCAGCAGCTACAGGACGGGAGAGACCCAGTACTTC. Translating it yields CASSYRTGETQYF.

The chain carries TRBV20-1 and TRBJ1-2, with D uncertain. The CDR3 contains 11 residues. Trimming shortened V by 7 bases and J by 1 base, and 7 bases separated the two germline ends. Germline-derived CDR1 and CDR2 are DFQATT and SNEGSKA (reference sequence). CDR3 coding DNA: TGCAGTGGGGAGGGTAACTATGGCTACACCTTC. Amino acids: CSGEGNYGYTF.

This rearrangement joins TRBV15 to TRBJ2-1, with a tentative D call TRBD2 (6 bases). V was cut by 0 bases and J by 6 bases, with 12 bases left in between. The CDR3 totals 15 residues. The germline V gene has CDR1 LNHNV and CDR2 YYDKDF (reference sequence). The CDR3 bases are TGTGCCACCAGCAGAGATCGACAGCGGGTCAATGAGCAGTTCTTC. Protein sequence: CATSRDRQRVNEQFF.

The chain carries TRBV10-3 and TRBJ2-2; the match to TRBD2 covers 15 bases. There are 16 residues in the CDR3. The V gene's germline CDR1 is ENHRY and CDR2 SYGVKD. Trimming at V came to 7 bases and at J to 5 bases, leaving 5 bases not matched to a gene. CDR3 sequence (DNA): TGTGCCATCAACCTAGGGACTAGCGGGAGGACCGGGGAGCTGTTTTTT. Its translation is CAINLGTSGRTGELFF.

The CDR3 loop is CASSEQTGSQTQYF. CDR3 nucleotide sequence: TGTGCCAGCAGTGAACAGACAGGGTCGCAGACCCAGTACTTC. This chain links TRBV2 with TRBJ2-5; the match to TRBD1 covers 7 bases. Trimming took 2 bases from V and 6 from J; bases not matched to a gene: 6. Looked up from germline, CDR1 is SNHLY and CDR2 is FYNNEI. The CDR3 is made up of 14 amino acids.

The V call is TRBV5-4, the J call TRBJ2-1, with D perhaps matching TRBD1 (7 bases). The CDR3 totals 16 residues. Germline assignment: CDR1 SGHNT and CDR2 YYREEE (reference sequence). Trimming removed 3 bases at V and 0 bases at J, with 13 bases between. This CDR3 is CASSSGGRSSYNEQFF. The CDR3 DNA follows: TGTGCCAGCAGCTCAGGGGGGAGGTCCTCCTACAATGAGCAGTTCTTC. Complete variable domain (other parts from reference TRBV5-4 and TRBJ2-1): ETGVTQSPTHLIKTRGQQVTLRCSSQSGHNTVSWYQQALGQGPQFIFQYYREEENGRGNFPPRFSGLQFPNYSSELNVNALELDDSALYLCASSSGGRSSYNEQFFGPGTRLTVL.

The CDR3 sequence is CASSQYSGTGMNNEQFF. The DNA for the CDR3 is TGTGCCAGCAGCCAGTACTCCGGGACAGGGATGAACAATGAGCAGTTCTTC. The V call is TRBV14, the J call TRBJ2-1, with TRBD1 identical over 9 bases. With V trimmed by 3 bases and J by 5 bases, 11 bases remained unmatched. The CDR3 totals 17 residues. From germline, CDR1 is SGHDN and CDR2 FVKESK.

This clone was recorded a few times. V and J are TRBV5-4 and TRBJ1-6; D remains unclear. This CDR3 is built from 14 residues. Deletions cut 1 base from V and 8 bases from J, with 10 bases between. Germline assignment: CDR1 SGHNT and CDR2 YYREEE (reference sequence). DNA of the CDR3: TGTGCCAGCAGCTTGAGTGGGAGGGATTCACCCCTCCACTTT. Translated: CASSLSGRDSPLHF.

The chain uses TRBV5-1 and TRBJ2-7, with a possible D match to TRBD1 (6 bases). Germline V gene sequence: CDR1 SGHRS, CDR2 YFSETQ. Deletions cut 0 bases from V and 3 bases from J, with 10 bases between. There are 14 residues in the CDR3. CDR3 residues: CASSLDRDLYEQYF. In DNA form, the CDR3 reads TGCGCCAGCAGCTTGGACAGGGACCTCTACGAGCAGTACTTC.

The genes are TRBV15 and TRBJ1-1; 7 bases match TRBD1. This CDR3 spans 15 amino acids. Germline V gives CDR1 LNHNV, CDR2 YYDKDF (reference sequence). V lost 5 bases to trimming and J lost 0 bases; unmatched junction nucleotides: 6. CDR3 region: CATSSSGTVNTEAFF. DNA for the CDR3: TGTGCCACCAGCTCCAGTGGGACAGTGAACACTGAAGCTTTCTTT. Based on the CDR3 plus reference TRBV15 and TRBJ1-1, the full variable domain is DAMVIQNPRYQVTQFGKPVTLSCSQTLNHNVMYWYQQKSSQAPKLLFHYYDKDFNNEADTPDNFQSRRPNTSFCFLDIRSPGLGDTAMYLCATSSSGTVNTEAFFGQGTRLTVV.

The J gene is TRBJ1-2, the V gene TRBV6-1; TRBD1 is a possible D gene (5 bases). V dropped 3 bases and J dropped 7 bases, with 18 bases sitting between them. Germline V gene data show CDR1 as MNHNS and CDR2 as SASEGT. CDR3 length equals 15 residues. CDR3 nucleotide sequence: TGTGCCAGCAGTGATGATCTGGGGCAGCCATTTGGCTACACCTTC. This gives the protein CASSDDLGQPFGYTF.